This passage covers 26 T cell receptor beta chains from one sample sequenced in a study of esophageal squamous cell carcinoma under preoperative chemotherapy. Time point denoted: before preoperative PTX-NDP chemotherapy. Via MiXCR, TCRdb re-called the PCR reads, giving one row per CDR3 protein. The table has approximately 15,000 distinct CDR3 sequences, 60% seen once. This material was acquired from a patient given preoperative chemotherapy. The receptors stem from a human donor with esophageal squamous cell carcinoma. The donor label of this sample is uncertain.

The chain couples TRBV6-5 to TRBJ2-3; unclear D gene. The CDR3 extends over 18 amino acids. Between the trimmed V and J ends, which lost 2 bases and 5 bases, there was a span of 23 bases. CDR1 is MNHEY, CDR2 SVGAGI, per germline. DNA of the CDR3: TGTGCCAGCAGTTACCCGACCGCCCAGGAGAGGTACAAAGATACGCAGTATTTT. Its protein product is CASSYPTAQERYKDTQYF.

The chain combines TRBV6-1 with TRBJ2-1; 7 positions agree with TRBD1. Per the germline V gene, CDR1 is MNHNS and CDR2 is SASEGT. CDR3 length: 14 amino acids. V lost 6 bases to trimming and J lost 7 bases; unmatched junction nucleotides: 9. The CDR3 DNA sequence: TGTGCCAGCAGACTACGACAGGGTCGGAATGAGCAGTTCTTC. Translation: CASRLRQGRNEQFF.

This clonotype was seen only a few times. The chain combines TRBV6-5 with TRBJ1-1; D is possibly TRBD1 (5 bases). V was pared by 3 bases and J by 6 bases, with 14 bases between. Germline loops: CDR1 MNHEY, CDR2 SVGAGI. The CDR3 extends over 14 amino acids. CDR3: CASSYFTGVAEAFF. The CDR3 DNA is TGTGCCAGCAGTTATTTCACGGGGGTCGCTGAAGCTTTCTTT.

This chain joins TRBV6-1 and TRBJ2-1; 7 nucleotides agree with TRBD1. The last part of the DNA fits TRBJ2-7 better; the J call may be wrong. The CDR3 spans 15 residues. CDR1 and CDR2 from the germline V gene are MNHNS and SASEGT. CDR3 protein: CASSEGGTAAYEQYF. The CDR3, as DNA: TGTGCCAGCAGTGAAGGGGGGACAGCTGCCTACGAGCAGTACTTC.

Only one count was recorded for this clonotype. The junction does not match germline at one end; this may be a read error. The CDR3 here is CACAGGGGTTETQYF. DNA of the CDR3: TGTGCCTGTGCAGGGGGGGGGGGGACCACAGAGACGCAGTATTTC. This chain joins TRBV10-3 and TRBJ2-3, with D perhaps matching TRBD1 or TRBD2 (7 bases each). This CDR3 comprises 15 residues. CDR1 is ENHRY, CDR2 SYGVKD, per germline.

For this clonotype: One junction end does not reproduce the germline sequence, and a read error may be involved. The genes are TRBV12-3 or TRBV12-4 and TRBJ2-3; D may be TRBD2 (6 bases). The length of the CDR3 is 13 residues. The DNA of the CDR3 is TGTGGCAGGAGGGCTCAGAACACCGGTACGCTGTATTTT. Translated, it gives CGRRAQNTGTLYF.

Of note for this clonotype: It is unclear where the CDR3 begins or ends on the DNA, so no DNA is shown, and the CDR3 is as TCRdb lists it. The chain recombines TRBV6-1 with TRBJ2-3; TRBD1 is the table's D call, not checked against the DNA. Germline CDR1 and CDR2: MNHNS and SASEGT. Counting both end residues, the CDR3 totals 14 amino acids. The CDR3: CAGGWGHGTDTQYF.

The table lists this clonotype with a few counts. V usage is TRBV25-1 and J usage is TRBJ2-2; D is possibly TRBD1 or TRBD2 (5 bases each). From germline, CDR1 is MGHDK and CDR2 SYGVNS. The V end was cut by 7 bases, the J end by 6 bases, with 9 bases between. The CDR3 contains 12 residues. CDR3 residues: CASNGGPGELFF. The DNA for the CDR3 is TGTGCCAGCAATGGGGGTCCCGGGGAGCTGTTTTTT.

About this clonotype itself: Sequence at one end of the junction differs from germline and may be a read error. The V call is TRBV27, the J call TRBJ2-5, with D possibly being TRBD2 (7 bases). This CDR3 spans 16 amino acids. From germline, CDR1 is MNHEY and CDR2 SMNVEV (reference sequence). CDR3 in amino acids: CASSFSLGGESETQYF. The CDR3 DNA follows: TGTGCCAGCAGTTTCAGCTTAGGGGGGGAGTCAGAGACGCAGTACTTC.

Only a few counts were recorded for this clonotype. The chain recombines TRBV7-2 with TRBJ2-1; D is possibly TRBD2 (6 bases). Trimming took off 1 base at V and 10 bases at J, with 14 bases between the two ends. The CDR3 totals 14 residues. Germline CDR1 SGHTA, CDR2 FQGNSA. In nucleotides, the CDR3 is TGTGCCAGCAGCTTAGGGCGGGATTCCGGCGAGCAGTTCTTC. Its translation: CASSLGRDSGEQFF.

This chain connects TRBV4-3 to TRBJ2-7; TRBD2 is a possible D gene (6 bases). V gave up 3 bases and J gave up 4 bases, with 16 bases separating them. The CDR3 runs to 15 residues. The germline CDR1 and CDR2 sequences are LGHNA and YSLEER. The CDR3 DNA is TGCGCCAGCAGCCAGGCCCGGGACTCATTTTACGAGCAGTACTTC. Translation: CASSQARDSFYEQYF.

This clonotype appeared many times. The J gene is TRBJ2-1, the V gene TRBV10-3, with D perhaps matching TRBD1 (5 bases). The J call may be wrong; the DNA end is better matched by TRBJ2-7. Per germline, CDR1 ENHRY and CDR2 SYGVKD. This CDR3 has 13 amino acids. Here the CDR3 reads CAISGQGVSEQYF. The CDR3 DNA reads as TGTGCCATCAGTGGCCAGGGTGTCTCCGAGCAGTACTTC.

J is TRBJ2-4 and V is TRBV6-1, with D unresolved. The J call may not be correct, given that the DNA end is closer to TRBJ2-7. This CDR3 contains 14 residues. Germline CDR1 and CDR2: MNHNS and SASEGT. The DNA of the CDR3 is TGTGCCAGCAGTGAACTTACTGCCTCCTACGAGCAGTACTTC. Translating gives CASSELTASYEQYF.

The chain is built from TRBV6-1 and TRBJ2-2, with 8 bases that match TRBD2. The CDR3 spans 16 residues. Germline V gives CDR1 MNHNS, CDR2 SASEGT. Trimming removed 0 bases from V and 10 bases from J; junction bases left unmatched: 10. In nucleotides, the CDR3 is TGTGCCAGCAGTGAAGCGTACGGACTAGCTGGCAAGGAGCTGTTTTTT. This sequence encodes CASSEAYGLAGKELFF.

About this clonotype: The junction shows a germline mismatch at one end, possibly a read error. V is TRBV6-1 and J is TRBJ2-4; 8 bases line up with TRBD2. Germline CDR1 and CDR2: MNHNS and SASEGT. This CDR3 comprises 18 residues. This chain's CDR3 is CASSEAPGGSGAKNTQYF. The CDR3 coding sequence is TGTGCCAGCAGTGAAGCCCCCGGGGGTAGCGGGGCCAAAAATACGCAGTATTTC.

This clonotype has only one observation. This chain joins TRBV6-1 and TRBJ2-4; the match to TRBD2 covers 8 bases. V lost 8 bases and J lost 12; bases outside the gene matches: 18. CDR1 is MNHNS and CDR2 is SASEGT in the germline V gene. The length of the CDR3 is 15 residues. The CDR3: CASGRGGHGQDTQYF. The CDR3 DNA sequence: TGTGCCAGCGGACGGGGGGGCCATGGTCAAGACACTCAGTACTTC.

This clonotype was observed at least ten times. The chain uses TRBV6-6 and TRBJ2-5; 8 positions match TRBD1. The J call is in doubt because the DNA end fits TRBJ2-7 better. The length of the CDR3 is 11 residues. The germline V gene has CDR1 MNHNY and CDR2 SVGAGI (reference sequence). CDR3 in DNA: TGTGCCTCGTGGACAGGGAACGAGCAGTACTTC. This encodes CASWTGNEQYF.

This clonotype was observed a few times. V usage is TRBV6-1 and J usage is TRBJ2-2; no firm D call. The CDR3 is 14 residues long. The germline V gene encodes CDR1 MNHNS and CDR2 SASEGT. Trimming removed 6 bases from V and 4 bases from J, with 12 bases in between. The CDR3 loop reads CASRLDPFTGELFF. Here the CDR3 DNA reads TGTGCCAGCAGACTTGACCCGTTCACCGGGGAGCTGTTTTTT.

The chain combines TRBV6-1 with TRBJ2-3; D is perhaps TRBD1 (5 bases). Germline lookup yields CDR1 MNHNS and CDR2 SASEGT. The CDR3 sequence is 12 residues long. Trimming cost V 3 bases and J 8 bases, with 9 bases left between them. The CDR3 protein is CASSDNQGTQYF. CDR3 nucleotide sequence: TGTGCCAGCAGTGACAATCAGGGTACGCAGTATTTT.

The chain has TRBV6-1 and TRBJ2-6; unclear D gene. The end of the DNA is better explained by TRBJ2-4, so the J call may be wrong. Looked up from germline, CDR1 is MNHNS and CDR2 is SASEGT. There are 13 residues in the CDR3. CDR3 protein: CANRQHKKESQYF. Written as DNA, the CDR3 is TGTGCCAACCGTCAGCACAAGAAAGAGAGTCAGTACTTC.

This clonotype was observed a few times. Germline is not matched at one junction end, which may reflect a read error. The chain uses TRBV6-1 and TRBJ2-2; no clear D gene. This CDR3 has 14 residues. CDR1 and CDR2 from the germline V gene are MNHNS and SASEGT. In nucleotides, the CDR3 is TGTGCCAGCAGCCTGGGTGTGAGCACAGAGGAGCTGTATTTT. It is translated as CASSLGVSTEELYF.

This clonotype has more than one count but fewer than ten. The V and J genes are TRBV6-5 and TRBJ2-2; no clear D gene. The CDR3 covers 13 residues. V lost 2 bases and J lost 3, with 4 bases in between. Germline V gene lookup returns CDR1 MNHEY and CDR2 SVGAGI. This chain's CDR3 is CASSYQDTGELFF. CDR3 sequence (DNA): TGTGCCAGCAGTTACCAGGACACCGGGGAGCTGTTTTTT.

As regards this clonotype: The junction does not match germline at one end; this may be a read error. The chain recombines TRBV10-3 with TRBJ2-3; no reliable D call. CDR1 is ENHRY, CDR2 SYGVKD, per germline. The CDR3 has 14 residues. The CDR3 loop reads CPGSQALSTETQFF. CDR3 nucleotide sequence: TGTCCGGGCAGCCAGGCACTCAGCACCGAGACGCAGTTTTTT.

V is TRBV6-1 and J is TRBJ2-3; possibly TRBD1 for D (6 bases). The DNA end is more similar to TRBJ2-7, so the J call may be wrong. Germline V gives CDR1 MNHNS, CDR2 SASEGT. CDR3 length: 16 residues. CDR3 nucleotides: TGTGCCAGCAGTGAAGGGGGGCTGGGACCCACAGATACGCAGTACTTC. This sequence encodes CASSEGGLGPTDTQYF.

The chain joins TRBV6-1 to TRBJ2-3; 9 nucleotides match TRBD2. V was clipped by 7 bases and J by 3 bases; unmatched bases: 14. CDR1 and CDR2 from the germline V gene are MNHNS and SASEGT. CDR3 length: 17 amino acids. The CDR3 nucleotides read TGTGCCAGCAAAATAGGGTCCGGGACTAGCTATACAGATACGCAGTATTTT. This translates into CASKIGSGTSYTDTQYF.

The V and J genes are TRBV7-2 and TRBJ2-2; 13 nucleotides line up with TRBD2. The CDR3 contains 18 residues. Germline V gene sequence: CDR1 SGHTA, CDR2 FQGNSA. The V and J ends lost 4 bases and 8 bases, in that order; junction bases with no gene match: 13. This CDR3 is CASSYPGLAGQGTGELFF. DNA for the CDR3: TGTGCCAGCAGCTACCCGGGACTAGCGGGGCAAGGGACTGGGGAGCTGTTTTTT.